This record covers a single T cell receptor (beta chain). This record belongs to a study of technical replicates of blood from a few donors. Profiling relied on immunoSEQ multiplex PCR, and the TCRdb table lists in-frame clones only, not all of them. The sample holds about 64,000 clones, 86% seen once. The CDR3 sequence is 12 residues long. The germline gives CDR1 SEHNR, CDR2 FQNEAQ (reference sequence). Trimming took 5 bases from V and 13 from J; bases not matched to a gene: 3. Material: PBMCs. The sequence was collected from a human donor in good health. Some clones in this sample may be carry-over from other donors' samples. The chain has TRBV7-9 and TRBJ2-1, with 12 bases lining up with TRBD2. In nucleotides, the CDR3 is TGTGCCAGCAGCCGGACTAGCGGGGCCCAGTTCTTC. Its translation: CASSRTSGAQFF.